This T cell receptor (beta chain) emerged from a study of blood T cells in healthy people across ages. Sample-barcoded 5' priming and a J-beta primer mix drove a second PCR of 7 to 11 cycles. Template switching added a 12-random-nucleotide identifier to every cDNA molecule. TCRdb independently ran MiXCR on the 5' RACE reads; one entry per CDR3 protein. The table shows hundreds of thousands of distinct CDR3 sequences, with about 55% occurring only once. Sequenced sample: blood. The TCR was taken from a man older than 75 in good health.

The CDR3 coding sequence is TGTGCCAGCAGTTTGCGGGGGCTACGACAAGAGACCCAGTACTTC. The encoded protein is CASSLRGLRQETQYF. This chain links TRBV27 with TRBJ2-5; TRBD2 might be the D (7 bases). CDR3 size: 15 residues. Trimming stripped 3 bases from V and 2 bases from J, with 13 bases between. Germline lookup yields CDR1 MNHEY and CDR2 SMNVEV (reference sequence).